The 10 T cell receptor beta chains reported below all come from one sample, sequenced in a study of shared clonotypes between healthy human individuals. Positively selected for CCR7, the CD45RO-negative cells used as naive CD8 cells excluded terminally differentiated effector memory CD45RA+ cells. TCRdb's copy holds only in-frame clones and misses some; the assay was immunoSEQ multiplex PCR. In the table there are about 2 million clones, 85% to 95% of which are singletons. The specimen was naive CD8+ T cells sorted from blood. The receptors were sampled from a young man in good health.

This clone has just one count. This chain connects TRBV4-1 to TRBJ2-7; D uncertain. This CDR3 has 15 amino acids. Germline CDR1 and CDR2: MGHRA and YSYEKL. Trimming removed 1 base from V and 2 bases from J, with 12 bases in between. CDR3 residues: CASSQGPRSAYEQYF. The CDR3 DNA is TGCGCCAGCAGCCAAGGACCGCGGTCCGCCTACGAGCAGTACTTC.

This sequence joins TRBV6-5 and TRBJ1-1, with D unclear. V was trimmed by 6 bases and J by 5 bases, leaving 13 bases between them. Germline-derived CDR1 and CDR2 are MNHEY and SVGAGI. This CDR3 is built from 13 residues. The CDR3 loop is CASSSRDRTEAFF. The CDR3 DNA sequence: TGTGCCAGCAGCTCAAGGGATCGGACTGAAGCTTTCTTT.

The chain joins TRBV30 to TRBJ2-7; 7 bases are shared with TRBD1. Losses at the gene ends were 1 base for V and 7 bases for J; bases not matched to a gene: 4. CDR1 and CDR2 (germline): GTSNPN, SVGIG (reference sequence). The CDR3 is 12 residues long. CDR3 protein: CAWSGDREEQYF. The CDR3 DNA reads as TGTGCCTGGAGTGGAGACAGGGAGGAGCAGTACTTC.

The chain joins TRBV30 to TRBJ2-2; no definite D call. The CDR3 is 12 residues long. The ends were cut back, 4 bases at V and 5 bases at J, with 8 bases in the middle. Germline CDR1 is GTSNPN and CDR2 is SVGIG (reference sequence). The CDR3 loop reads CAWTVGTGELFF. The CDR3 DNA sequence: TGTGCCTGGACGGTGGGGACCGGGGAGCTGTTTTTT.

This chain uses TRBV29-1 with TRBJ2-1, with 10 nucleotides matching TRBD2. The germline V gene encodes CDR1 SQVTM and CDR2 ANQGSEA. The CDR3 spans 16 residues. Unmatched junction bases numbered 10, after V lost 4 bases and J lost 4 bases. The DNA for the CDR3 is TGCAGCGTTGTAGGGCTAGCGGGAGAACCTTACAATGAGCAGTTCTTC. This codes for CSVVGLAGEPYNEQFF.

The gene calls are TRBV4-1 and TRBJ1-3, with 8 bases identical to TRBD1. The CDR3 is 16 amino acids. J was trimmed by 1 base and V by 1 base; bases with no gene match: 3. Germline values: CDR1 MGHRA, CDR2 YSYEKL. The CDR3 spells CASSQGTGPSGNTIYF. The CDR3 DNA is TGCGCCAGCAGCCAAGGGACAGGGCCGTCTGGAAACACCATATATTTT.

V gene TRBV7-6 combines with J gene TRBJ2-7; 8 bases match TRBD1. The trim removed 4 bases at V and 6 bases at J, leaving 2 bases unmatched. Germline lookup yields CDR1 SGHVS and CDR2 FNYEAQ. CDR3 length equals 12 residues. CDR3 sequence reads: CASSSGGIEQYF. CDR3 bases: TGTGCCAGCAGCTCAGGGGGCATCGAGCAGTACTTC.

V usage is TRBV5-1 and J usage is TRBJ2-3, with TRBD2 matching over 13 bases. Germline V gene lookup returns CDR1 SGHRS and CDR2 YFSETQ. V lost 0 bases to trimming and J lost 6 bases; unmatched junction nucleotides: 7. The CDR3 extends over 17 amino acids. The CDR3 loop reads CASSLAHTSGGADTQYF. As DNA, the CDR3 is TGCGCCAGCAGCTTGGCCCACACTAGCGGGGGGGCCGATACGCAGTATTTT.

This chain links TRBV27 with TRBJ2-7; D may be TRBD2 (5 bases). The CDR3 has 15 residues. Germline-derived CDR1 and CDR2 are MNHEY and SMNVEV (reference sequence). V was pared by 0 bases and J by 0 bases, with 9 bases between. The CDR3, as DNA: TGTGCCAGCAGTTTATCGGCACTAGTCTCCTACGAGCAGTACTTC. It codes for CASSLSALVSYEQYF.

The chain joins TRBV5-1 to TRBJ2-1, with D hard to call. Between the trimmed V and J ends, which lost 4 bases and 6 bases, there was a span of 11 bases. Germline CDR1 is SGHRS and CDR2 is YFSETQ. This CDR3 region has 13 residues. The CDR3 DNA reads as TGCGCCAGCAGCGCCGAACCACTCAATGAGCAGTTCTTC. Its protein product is CASSAEPLNEQFF.